This TCR beta chain was documented in a study of T cells after posttransplantation cyclophosphamide. Study-level points and caveats: Later post-transplant blood repertoires were often dominated by donor CD8+ memory clones. Recipient CMV seropositivity and CMV reactivation strongly tracked TRB clonality.

In this sample, this clone turned up many times. Its target is unknown. Produced via immunoSEQ multiplex PCR; TCRdb's table is partial and in-frame only. The data show fewer than 40,000 clones, with none appearing a single time. Trimming cost V 6 bases and J 1 base, with 6 bases left between them. CDR3 length equals 12 residues. The germline gives CDR1 MGHRA, CDR2 YSYEKL. On the day of bone marrow donation, the related graft donor provided peripheral blood. The chain joins TRBV4-1 to TRBJ1-1; TRBD1 might be the D (6 bases). The sequenced material came from PBMCs. This TCR was recovered from a woman aged 45-65 years in good health and a related stem cell transplant donor. CDR3 nucleotide sequence: TGCGCCAGCAGAGGGGGGAACACTGAAGCTTTCTTT. Its protein is CASRGGNTEAFF.